This T cell receptor (beta chain) is from a study of T-cell memory formation after mild COVID-19. Study results and limitations: Clones contracting over day 15 to 85 were CD4/CD8 balanced, with later expanders leaning CD4+.

Trimming cost V 7 bases and J 3 bases, with 16 bases left between them. The CDR3 spans 15 residues. The germline gives CDR1 SNHLY, CDR2 FYNNEI. TCRdb analysed the 5' RACE reads with MiXCR anew, one entry per CDR3 protein. The sample consists of some 340,000 distinct CDR3 sequences, 10% to 15% of them appearing once. This clonotype was picked up a small number of times. Its antigen is unknown. The rearrangement uses TRBV2 and TRBJ2-1; no reliable D call. The receptor was isolated from a man younger than 35 who had mild COVID-19 (a few samples of this study predate the infection). Cell type and time point are not known. The material sequenced was PBMCs or a T cell subset sorted from them (not recorded which). As DNA, the CDR3 is TGTGCCAGCACCCCAACCGGAAACGGCTACAATGAGCAGTTCTTC. Its translation: CASTPTGNGYNEQFF.